This T cell receptor beta chain comes out of a study of blood T cell repertoires in COVID-19. Data came from immunoSEQ multiplex PCR; TCRdb stores just in-frame clones and leaves some out. The sample lists some 120,000 clones, around 89% seen once, with about a fifth in the top ten. CDR1 MDHEN and CDR2 SYDVKM come from the germline V gene. This CDR3 contains 13 residues. Trimming took off 6 bases at V and 5 bases at J, with 11 bases between the two ends. This chain joins TRBV28 and TRBJ1-5; TRBD1 is a possible D gene (6 bases). Material: peripheral blood. The sequence came from a human donor with acute or convalescent COVID-19. The donor label of this sample is uncertain. The CDR3 sequence is CASRAAGDQPQHF. In DNA, the CDR3 is TGTGCCAGCAGGGCCGCAGGGGATCAGCCCCAGCATTTT.